What follows describes a single T cell receptor beta chain. The table came from immunoSEQ multiplex PCR; TCRdb's copy has only in-frame clones and leaves some out. The sample yields around 400,000 clones, over 75% seen once. The CDR3 has 14 residues. Germline V gives CDR1 MNHNY, CDR2 SVGAGI (reference sequence). Unmatched junction bases numbered 5, after V lost 4 bases and J lost 5 bases. This sample was taken from a study of blood T cell repertoires in COVID-19. The wider study: The origin of the acute and convalescent COVID-19 samples was the United States, Italy and Spain.

All enrollees were roughly 18 to 95 years old and from about 24 US areas. Assignments of participants to cohorts depended upon their own reported clinical history. The chain has TRBV6-6 and TRBJ1-3; 7 nucleotides align to TRBD1. The sequenced sample consisted of PBMCs or T cells enriched from blood (not recorded which). The sequence derives from a woman younger than 30 who had been exposed to COVID-19. As DNA, the CDR3 is TGTGCCAGCAGTTCTCCGACAGGGAGAAACACCATATATTTT. Encoded protein: CASSSPTGRNTIYF.